This T cell receptor (beta chain) stems from a study of T cells in Graves' hyperthyroidism and ophthalmopathy. General study points: Most expanded thyroid clonotypes above 0.001 also appeared in blood.

TCR beta CDR3 region amplification was performed from RNA transcripts. The HTBI primer set drove a first-round RT-PCR of the TCR CDR3. TCRdb re-derived calls from the multiplex PCR reads in MiXCR, one entry per CDR3 protein. The repertoire includes a few hundred thousand distinct CDR3 sequences, roughly 25% of them detected once, and around four fifths sits in the top ten. V lost 6 bases and J 0 bases, leaving 13 bases between the germline ends. Germline CDR1 is DFQATT and CDR2 is SNEGSKA (reference sequence). The CDR3 length is 14 residues. This clonotype was seen more than once but under ten times. Its antigen is not identified.

This receptor was identified in a man in his fifties with Graves' hyperthyroidism. This chain joins TRBV20-1 and TRBJ2-3; D is unresolved. Sequencing was carried out using blood. The CDR3 nucleotides are TGCAGTGCCCCAAGGGTGGTCAGCACAGATACGCAGTATTTT. Amino acids: CSAPRVVSTDTQYF.